A selection of T cell receptor beta chains follows, all from one sample in a study of Graves' ophthalmopathy and Graves' hyperthyroidism. TCRdb re-analysed the multiplex PCR reads in MiXCR, keeping a single row per CDR3 protein. The sample lists about 370,000 distinct CDR3 sequences, about a sixth occurring once. The sample comprised peripheral blood. Receptors originate from an adult woman with stable Graves' hyperthyroidism. Each CDR3 is given with its conserved first and last residue. A D gene is named only where the DNA matches it firmly. Not every row has a clone size; where given, it reads once, few, many or a size class.

clone_size j_call d_call v_call cdr3_nt cdr3_aa
many TRBJ2-2 TRBD2 TRBV12-3/TRBV12-4 TGTGCCAGCAGAATCGGACTAGCGGGGAACACCGGGGAGCTGTTTTTT CASRIGLAGNTGELFF
many TRBJ1-5 . TRBV19 TGTGCCAGTAGCCCACGGAAATATAGCAATCAGCCCCAGCATTTT CASSPRKYSNQPQHF
. TRBJ1-5 . TRBV19 TGTGCCAGTACTAAGGGACTGATTAGCAATCAGCCCCAGCATTTT CASTKGLISNQPQHF
many TRBJ2-7 . TRBV15 TGTGCCACCAGCAGAGATGGTCCCCCCCCACTCGAGCAGTACTTC CATSRDGPPPLEQYF
many TRBJ1-3 TRBD1 TRBV5-1 TGCGCCAGCAGCCATGGGACAGCCTCTGGAAACACCATATATTTT CASSHGTASGNTIYF
many TRBJ2-2 TRBD2 TRBV28 TGTGCCAGCAGCCTGCTAGCGGGAGGGCCCGCCGGGGAGCTGTTTTTT CASSLLAGGPAGELFF
many TRBJ2-7 TRBD2 TRBV28 TGTGCCAGCAGTTTCGGGGGGATCCCCGAGCAGTACTTC CASSFGGIPEQYF
. TRBJ2-1 . TRBV7-3 TGTGCCAGCAGCTCAGACATAGCCCCCTACAATGAGCAGTTCTTC CASSSDIAPYNEQFF
many TRBJ2-7 . TRBV25-1 TGTGCCAGCAGTGTCTTTCAGAGCTCCTACGAGCAGTACTTC CASSVFQSSYEQYF
many TRBJ2-7 TRBD2 TRBV6-7 TGTGCCAGCATTTACGGGACTAGCGGGACCCACGAGCAGTACTTC CASIYGTSGTHEQYF
many TRBJ2-7 TRBD1 TRBV6-2/TRBV6-3 TGTGCCAGCAGCGATACCAGGGGGCAGTACGAGCAGTACTTC CASSDTRGQYEQYF
many TRBJ2-2 . TRBV6-1 TGTGCCAGCAGCTTCGCGGTGACCGGGGAGCTGTTTTTT CASSFAVTGELFF
many TRBJ1-2 TRBD1 TRBV5-6 TGTGCCAGCAGCTTGGTCGCTGGACAGGGCTTCTACTATGGCTACACCTTC CASSLVAGQGFYYGYTF
. TRBJ2-5 TRBD1 TRBV24-1 TGTGCCACCAGTGATTTAGGGACAGGGGAAGAGACCCAGTACTTC CATSDLGTGEETQYF
many TRBJ2-5 TRBD2 TRBV5-1 TGCGCCAGCAGCAACACCCCTGGGAGGGGTGTACAAGAGACCCAGTACTTC CASSNTPGRGVQETQYF
many TRBJ1-6 TRBD1 TRBV27 TGTGCCAGCAGTTTGTTGGGACAGGGGAGTTTCGGGCGGTCACCCCTCCACTTT CASSLLGQGSFGRSPLHF
many TRBJ2-5 . TRBV20-1 TGCAGTGCTCTGATTATGGACAGCATTAAAGAGACCCAGTACTTC CSALIMDSIKETQYF
many TRBJ2-2 . TRBV19 TGTGCCAGTAGTATAGGGGCAGGGTTTAACACCGGGGAGCTGTTTTTT CASSIGAGFNTGELFF
many TRBJ2-7 TRBD2 TRBV7-9 TGTGCCAGCAGTTTAGCGGGAGGAGGGGCCTACGAGCAGTACTTC CASSLAGGGAYEQYF
many TRBJ1-1 TRBD1 TRBV5-1 TGCGCCAGCAGCTCGGGCGGGACAGGGGAACTTGAAGCTTTCTTT CASSSGGTGELEAFF
many TRBJ2-7 TRBD1 TRBV25-1 TGTGCCAGCAGTGGGCTAGGACAGGGGAGAGTCTACGAGCAGTACTTC CASSGLGQGRVYEQYF
many TRBJ2-7 . TRBV25-1 TGTGCCAGCAGTGAATTCGATGCTACCCCGAGCTACGAGCAGTACTTC CASSEFDATPSYEQYF
many TRBJ2-7 . TRBV28 TGTGCCAGCACCGACACCTGGGGCTCCACCTACGAGCAGTACTTC CASTDTWGSTYEQYF
. TRBJ2-7 . TRBV10-3 TGTGCCATCAGTGGAGACACCAGCTCCTACGAGCAGTACTTC CAISGDTSSYEQYF
few TRBJ2-2 TRBD2 TRBV27 TGTGCCAGCAGTTTGAATAGCGGGATGGGTACCGGGGAGCTGTTTTTT CASSLNSGMGTGELFF
many TRBJ1-2 TRBD1 TRBV12-3/TRBV12-4 TGTGCCAGCAGTCTATACCGGGACAGGAACGAGGGCTACACCTTC CASSLYRDRNEGYTF
many TRBJ1-1 . TRBV28 TGTGCCAGCAGTTGGGACATGAGGAACACTGAAGCTTTCTTT CASSWDMRNTEAFF
many TRBJ1-5 TRBD1 TRBV24-1 TGTGCCACCGGACCAACCGGGACAGGGAATCAGCCCCAGCATTTT CATGPTGTGNQPQHF
many TRBJ2-7 . TRBV20-1 TGCAGTGCTAGAGTTTTCACGGGGATACGCTCCTACGAGCAGTACTTC CSARVFTGIRSYEQYF
many TRBJ2-5 TRBD2 TRBV25-1 TGTGCCAGCAGTGACCCCCGGACTAGCGGGAGGGGAGAGACCCAGTACTTC CASSDPRTSGRGETQYF
many TRBJ2-2 TRBD1 TRBV29-1 TGCAGCGTTGACAGGGGGCTAAAAGGCGGGGAGCTGTTTTTT CSVDRGLKGGELFF
. TRBJ2-7 . TRBV30 TGTGCCTGGAGTGTAGGGGGGGACGAGCAGTACTTC CAWSVGGDEQYF
. TRBJ1-2 TRBD1 TRBV12-3/TRBV12-4 TGTGCCAGCAGTTTAGATGACCCCCCCGGCAGGGACAGGAAAAAGTATGGCTACACCTTC CASSLDDPPGRDRKKYGYTF
many TRBJ2-5 TRBD1 TRBV20-1 TGCAGTGCTTGGGACAGGGCGGAGACCCAGTACTTC CSAWDRAETQYF
many TRBJ1-6 . TRBV9 TGTGCCAGCAGCCCAACCCTGGGGGCAGGCTTAAGTTCACCCCTCCACTTT CASSPTLGAGLSSPLHF
many TRBJ1-1 . TRBV19 TGTGCCAGTAGTCCTCCGGGTCCCGGGCTCCCAATGAACACTGAAGCTTTCTTT CASSPPGPGLPMNTEAFF
. TRBJ1-5 . TRBV6-1 TGTGCCAGCAGCGCAGGGGCGAGGAATCAGCCCCAGCATTTT CASSAGARNQPQHF
many TRBJ2-7 TRBD1 TRBV6-5 TGTGCCAGCAGCCCCCGGGACAGCTACTACGAGCAGTACTTC CASSPRDSYYEQYF
many TRBJ1-1 . TRBV20-1 TGCAGTGCTAGAGGATTGGCACCCCGCAGCACTGAAGCTTTCTTT CSARGLAPRSTEAFF
many TRBJ1-3 . TRBV18 TGTGCCAGCTCACCGAGACAGGTCTCTGGAAACACCATATATTTT CASSPRQVSGNTIYF